The T cell receptor beta chain described here comes from a study of patients and donors after allogeneic stem cell transplantation. MiXCR, applied by TCRdb to the RT-PCR reads, yields one record per CDR3 protein. The table records roughly 880,000 distinct CDR3 sequences, roughly 18% of them present only once. This clonotype appeared many times. Sequencing was done on a sample of blood, either unsorted or a sorted T cell fraction (not recorded which). This receptor was identified in a human donor who was either an allogeneic HSCT recipient or a stem cell or donor lymphocyte infusion donor (not recorded which). It is not recorded whose cells these are; they may come from a transplant donor.

CDR3 region: CSAREGSRGYNEQFF. The CDR3 DNA reads as TGCAGTGCTAGAGAGGGGAGCCGAGGGTACAATGAGCAGTTCTTC. This chain connects TRBV20-1 to TRBJ2-1; D is possibly TRBD2 (5 bases). The CDR3 is 15 residues long. With 0 bases removed from V and 4 bases from J, the gap between germline ends came to 13 bases. Germline V gene sequence: CDR1 DFQATT, CDR2 SNEGSKA (reference sequence).